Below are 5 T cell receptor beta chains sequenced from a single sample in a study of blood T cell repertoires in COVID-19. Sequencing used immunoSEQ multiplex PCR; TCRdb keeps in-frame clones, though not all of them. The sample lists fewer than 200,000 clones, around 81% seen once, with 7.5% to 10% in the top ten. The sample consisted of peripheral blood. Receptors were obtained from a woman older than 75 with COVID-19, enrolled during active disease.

CDR3 protein: CASSLGGLSGNTIYF. In nucleotides, the CDR3 is TGTGCCAGCAGCCTGGGAGGGTTATCTGGAAACACCATATATTTT. The rearrangement uses TRBV7-9 and TRBJ1-3, with D uncertain. V lost 5 bases to trimming and J lost 1 base, with 12 bases between them. The CDR3 consists of 15 residues. Germline V CDR1 and CDR2: SEHNR, FQNEAQ (reference sequence).

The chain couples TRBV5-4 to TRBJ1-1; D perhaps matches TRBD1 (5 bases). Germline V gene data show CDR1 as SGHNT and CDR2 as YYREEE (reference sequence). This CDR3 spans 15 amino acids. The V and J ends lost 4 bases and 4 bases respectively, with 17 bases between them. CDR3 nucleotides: TGTGCCAGCAGCCTGACTGGAGGGGACCGCACTGAAGCTTTCTTT. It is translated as CASSLTGGDRTEAFF.

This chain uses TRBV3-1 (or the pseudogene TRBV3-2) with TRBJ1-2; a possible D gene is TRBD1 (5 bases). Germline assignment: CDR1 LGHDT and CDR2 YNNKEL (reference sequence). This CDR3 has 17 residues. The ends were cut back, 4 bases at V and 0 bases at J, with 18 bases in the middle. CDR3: CASSLCWGRVANYGYTF. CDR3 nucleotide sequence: TGTGCCAGCAGCCTCTGCTGGGGGAGGGTAGCTAACTATGGCTACACCTTC.

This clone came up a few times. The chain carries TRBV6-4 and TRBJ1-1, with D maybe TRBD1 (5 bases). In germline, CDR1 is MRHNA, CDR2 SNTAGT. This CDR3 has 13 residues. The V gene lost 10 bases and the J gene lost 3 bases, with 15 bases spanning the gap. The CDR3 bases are TGTGCCACCAGGGTAAGACGGGACACTGAAGCTTTCTTT. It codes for CATRVRRDTEAFF.

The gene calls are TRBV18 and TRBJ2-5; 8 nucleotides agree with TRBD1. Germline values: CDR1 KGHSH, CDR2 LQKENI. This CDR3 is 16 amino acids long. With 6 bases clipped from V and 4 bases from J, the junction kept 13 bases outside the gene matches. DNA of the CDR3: TGTGCCAGCTCCCTCCTCCCCACAGGGGGTTTAGAGACCCAGTACTTC. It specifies CASSLLPTGGLETQYF.